A selection of T cell receptor beta chains follows, all from one sample in a study of OX40 agonist ivuxolimab in advanced cancers. Sequencing used immunoSEQ multiplex PCR; TCRdb keeps in-frame clones, though not all of them. The sample lists 65,000 to 100,000 clones; approximately 94% were seen once. The material was CD4+ or CD8+ T cells sorted from blood, obtained in a trial of the OX40 agonist ivuxolimab. The receptors originated from an adult with an advanced solid tumor such as melanoma, head and neck, liver or kidney cancer. The CDR3 runs from the conserved cysteine through the conserved F or W. A D gene is named only where the DNA matches it firmly. Size tells how often a clone was seen (once, few, many) or the class of an expanded clone, and some rows leave it out.

-	TRBV10-3	TRBJ1-2	-	TGTGCCATCACCTCGAGCGTGGGTGTCGCGGACTATGGCTACACCTTC	CAITSSVGVADYGYTF
once	TRBV7-9	TRBJ2-7	-	TGTGCCAGCAGCCCTGTCGGAACCTACGAGCAGTACTTC	CASSPVGTYEQYF
-	TRBV27	TRBJ2-7	-	TGTGCCAGCAGTTTCGCGGGCTCCTACGAGCAGTACTTC	CASSFAGSYEQYF
-	TRBV7-6	TRBJ2-7	TRBD1	TGTGCCAGCAGCTTAGGACAGGGGTTTAACTACGAGCAGTACTTC	CASSLGQGFNYEQYF
-	TRBV11-2	TRBJ2-2	TRBD1	TGTGCCAGCAGCCCGACAGGGTCGTACACCGGGGAGCTGTTTTTT	CASSPTGSYTGELFF
-	TRBV6-6	TRBJ1-2	-	TGTGCCAGCAGTTTTGGGGATATCGGCTCTTATGGCTACACCTTC	CASSFGDIGSYGYTF
-	TRBV19	TRBJ2-2	-	TGTGCCAGTAGTATGGGACCAACGAACACCGGGGAGCTGTTTTTT	CASSMGPTNTGELFF
-	TRBV9	TRBJ2-1	TRBD2	TGTGCCAGCAGCGGATCTCGGGAGGACGTAACCTACAATGAGCAGTTCTTC	CASSGSREDVTYNEQFF
-	TRBV7-9	TRBJ2-3	TRBD2	TGTGCCAGCAGCACCGGGACTACCAGCACAGATACGCAGTATTTT	CASSTGTTSTDTQYF
-	TRBV5-6	TRBJ1-1	TRBD1	TGTGCCAGCAGCTTGGCCCGAACAGGGGGCCTGTGGGGCACTGAAGCTTTCTTT	CASSLARTGGLWGTEAFF
-	TRBV27	TRBJ2-6	-	TGTGCCAGCAGTCTCACTGGGGCCAACGTCCTGACTTTC	CASSLTGANVLTF
-	TRBV27	TRBJ2-7	-	TGTGCCAGCAGTTTATCGATTGACTACGAGCAGTACTTC	CASSLSIDYEQYF
-	TRBV9	TRBJ2-1	TRBD2	TGTGCCAGCAGCGTTTCCGCGGGAGGGTATGAGCAGTTCTTC	CASSVSAGGYEQFF
-	TRBV11-3	TRBJ2-1	-	TGTGCCAGCAGCTTAGGGATCCCAGAAGAGCAGTTCTTC	CASSLGIPEEQFF
few	TRBV28	TRBJ1-2	-	TGTGCCACCTCCTTGAGCGGCTACACCTTC	CATSLSGYTF
-	TRBV4-3	TRBJ1-4	-	TGCGCCAGCAGCCAAGGGGCGAGGGCAGGTGAAAAACTGTTTTTT	CASSQGARAGEKLFF
-	TRBV6-5	TRBJ1-5	TRBD1	TGTGCCAGCAGTCCGCAGACAGGGACTCAGCCCCAGCATTTT	CASSPQTGTQPQHF
few	TRBV5-4	TRBJ1-4	-	TGTGCCAGCAGCTTGTGGACAGACAATGAAAAACTGTTTTTT	CASSLWTDNEKLFF
-	TRBV7-9	TRBJ1-2	TRBD1	TGTGCCAGCAGCTTCGCCGGGACAGGGAATGGCTACACCTTC	CASSFAGTGNGYTF
-	TRBV27	TRBJ2-7	TRBD1	TGTGCCAGCAGTCCCAGGGGGAGCGGAGCCTACGAGCAGTACTTC	CASSPRGSGAYEQYF
-	TRBV7-8	TRBJ2-1	TRBD1	TGTGCCAGCAGCTGGGGACAGGGGGGCAATGAGCAGTTCTTC	CASSWGQGGNEQFF
-	TRBV7-9	TRBJ1-2	-	TGTGCCAGCACCCCGGGGGGAGCCTATGGCTACACCTTC	CASTPGGAYGYTF
-	TRBV19	TRBJ2-3	TRBD2	TGTGCCAGTAGTATGGGACTAGCGGGAGGCACAGATACGCAGTATTTT	CASSMGLAGGTDTQYF
-	TRBV28	TRBJ2-3	TRBD2	TGTGCCAGCAGAAAAGCGGGGGTAATTGCAGATACGCAGTATTTT	CASRKAGVIADTQYF
-	TRBV19	TRBJ1-3	TRBD1	TGTGCCAGTAGTGTCTTCGACAGGGAACTAAACACCATATATTTT	CASSVFDRELNTIYF
-	TRBV5-6	TRBJ2-3	-	TGTGCCAGCAGCCTGGCTAGCGCAGATACGCAGTATTTT	CASSLASADTQYF
few	TRBV4-1	TRBJ1-6	TRBD1	TGCGCCAGCAGCCAAGCAGGCTCGGGACAGGGTTCTCCCCTCCACTTT	CASSQAGSGQGSPLHF
-	TRBV6-1	TRBJ1-2	-	TGTGCCAGCAGTGAAAATGCAGACGTTAACTATGGCTACACCTTC	CASSENADVNYGYTF
-	TRBV2	TRBJ1-2	-	TGTGCCAGCAGCACCGGGATCTATGGCTACACCTTC	CASSTGIYGYTF
-	TRBV29-1	TRBJ2-7	-	TGCAGCGTTAAACCAGAAAGCTACGAGCAGTACTTC	CSVKPESYEQYF
-	TRBV7-9	TRBJ2-1	TRBD2	TGTGCCAGCAGCCCCGGACTAGCGGGTTACAATGAGCAGTTCTTC	CASSPGLAGYNEQFF
-	TRBV7-2	TRBJ1-5	-	TGTGCCAGCAGCTTAGTTGGGGGGGGTAGCAATCAGCCCCAGCATTTT	CASSLVGGGSNQPQHF
-	TRBV4-1	TRBJ2-2	-	TGCGCCAGCAGCCAAGAAAGACCTAACACCGGGGAGCTGTTTTTT	CASSQERPNTGELFF
once	TRBV27	TRBJ2-7	TRBD1	TGTGCCAGCAGCAACTTGACAGGGGCCGACGAGCAGTACTTC	CASSNLTGADEQYF
-	TRBV7-9	TRBJ1-4	TRBD1	TGTGCCAGCAGCATTAACAGGGGGACTAATGAAAAACTGTTTTTT	CASSINRGTNEKLFF
-	TRBV7-9	TRBJ2-2	-	TGTGCCCTCCCCCGGGGGGAGCTGTTTTTT	CALPRGELFF
-	TRBV19	TRBJ2-7	TRBD1	TGTGCCAGTAGTTCGGGACAGTCCTACGAGCAGTACTTC	CASSSGQSYEQYF
-	TRBV10-1	TRBJ1-6	-	TGCGCCAGCAGGTCGGGACGGAGCTCCTATAATTCACCCCTCCACTTT	CASRSGRSSYNSPLHF
-	TRBV6-4	TRBJ2-3	-	TGTGCCAGCAGTGACACGAGACTGTCTGGCACAGATACGCAGTATTTT	CASSDTRLSGTDTQYF
-	TRBV19	TRBJ2-1	TRBD1	TGTGCCAGTAGTACGGGACAGAGCTCCTACAATGAGCAGTTCTTC	CASSTGQSSYNEQFF
-	TRBV7-3	TRBJ1-2	-	TGTGCCAGCAGCTCCGGCCCTAACTATGGCTACACCTTC	CASSSGPNYGYTF
once	TRBV5-6	TRBJ2-1	-	TGTGCCAGCAGCTTGGGAAGCTTCAATGAGCAGTTCTTC	CASSLGSFNEQFF